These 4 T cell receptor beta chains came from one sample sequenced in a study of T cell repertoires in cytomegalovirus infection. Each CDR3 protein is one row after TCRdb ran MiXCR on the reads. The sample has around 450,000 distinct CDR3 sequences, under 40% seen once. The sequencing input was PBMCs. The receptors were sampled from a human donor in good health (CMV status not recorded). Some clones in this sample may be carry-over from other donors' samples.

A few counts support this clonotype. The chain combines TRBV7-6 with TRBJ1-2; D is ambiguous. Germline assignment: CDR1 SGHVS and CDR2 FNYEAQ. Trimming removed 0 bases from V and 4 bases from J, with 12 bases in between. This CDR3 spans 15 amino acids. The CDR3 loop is CASSLAEGSVYGYTF. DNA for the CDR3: TGTGCCAGCAGCTTAGCGGAGGGAAGTGTCTATGGCTACACCTTC.

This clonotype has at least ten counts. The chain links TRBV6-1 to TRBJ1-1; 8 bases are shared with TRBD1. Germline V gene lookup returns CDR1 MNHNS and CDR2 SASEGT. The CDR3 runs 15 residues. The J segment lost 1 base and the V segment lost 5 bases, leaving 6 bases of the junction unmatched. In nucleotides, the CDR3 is TGTGCCAGCAGTTCATACGGGACAGGGAACACTGAAGCTTTCTTT. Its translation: CASSSYGTGNTEAFF.

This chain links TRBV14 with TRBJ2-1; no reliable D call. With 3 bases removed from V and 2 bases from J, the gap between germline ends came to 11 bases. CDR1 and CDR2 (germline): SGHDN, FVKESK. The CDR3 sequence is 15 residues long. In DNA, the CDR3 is TGTGCCAGCAGCCAGGGAAATAGACCCTACAATGAGCAGTTCTTC. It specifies CASSQGNRPYNEQFF. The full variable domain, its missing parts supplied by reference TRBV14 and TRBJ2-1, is EAGVTQFPSHSVIEKGQTVTLRCDPISGHDNLYWYRRVMGKEIKFLLHFVKESKQDESGMPNNRFLAERTGGTYSTLKVQPAELEDSGVYFCASSQGNRPYNEQFFGPGTRLTVL.

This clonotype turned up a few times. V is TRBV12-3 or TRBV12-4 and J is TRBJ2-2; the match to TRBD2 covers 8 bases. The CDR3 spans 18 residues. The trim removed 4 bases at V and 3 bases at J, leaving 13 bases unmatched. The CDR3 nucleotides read TGTGCCAGCAGTTCCCGCCTGGGGGCGGGGGGATACACCGGGGAGCTGTTTTTT. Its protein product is CASSSRLGAGGYTGELFF.